This TCR beta chain originates from a study of molecular identifiers for immune sequencing clone quantification. TCRdb itself ran the PCR reads through MiXCR, one entry per CDR3 protein. The sample lists 600,000 to 650,000 distinct CDR3 sequences; just under 20% were seen once. Sequencing libraries of naive CD8 cells derived from roughly 20,000 to 1,000,000 sorted cells with 10%, 30% or 50% RNA. Sorting isolated naive CD8 T cells as CD8+CD4-CCR7+CD45RA+ events. This clonotype was seen at least ten times. Deletions cut 6 bases from V and 4 bases from J, with 13 bases between. The CDR3 covers 14 residues.

The chain links TRBV12-3 or TRBV12-4 to TRBJ1-5; weak D call: TRBD1 (6 bases). The source of this sequence is a human donor in good health. Some libraries in this study had Jurkat cell RNA spiked in. Sequencing was done on a sample of naive CD8+ T cells from blood, with Jurkat cell RNA spiked in. The sample's subset: FACS-sorted CD8+CD4-CCR7+CD45RA+ naive T cells. The CDR3 reads CASRKGGLNQPQHF. DNA of the CDR3: TGTGCCAGCAGGAAGGGGGGCCTAAATCAGCCCCAGCATTTT.